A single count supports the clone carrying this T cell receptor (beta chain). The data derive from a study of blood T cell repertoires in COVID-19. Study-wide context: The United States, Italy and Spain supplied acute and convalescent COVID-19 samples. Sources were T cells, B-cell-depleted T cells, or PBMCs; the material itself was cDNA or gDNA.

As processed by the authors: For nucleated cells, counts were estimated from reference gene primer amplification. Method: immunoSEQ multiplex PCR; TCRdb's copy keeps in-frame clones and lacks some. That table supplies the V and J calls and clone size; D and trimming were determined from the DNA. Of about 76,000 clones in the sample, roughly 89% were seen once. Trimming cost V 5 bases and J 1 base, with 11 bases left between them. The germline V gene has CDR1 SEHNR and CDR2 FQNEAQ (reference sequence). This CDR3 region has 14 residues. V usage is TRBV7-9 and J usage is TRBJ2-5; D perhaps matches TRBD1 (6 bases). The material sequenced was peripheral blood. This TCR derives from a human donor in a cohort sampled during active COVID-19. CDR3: CASSPGQTQETQYF. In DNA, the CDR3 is TGTGCCAGCAGCCCAGGACAGACCCAAGAGACCCAGTACTTC.